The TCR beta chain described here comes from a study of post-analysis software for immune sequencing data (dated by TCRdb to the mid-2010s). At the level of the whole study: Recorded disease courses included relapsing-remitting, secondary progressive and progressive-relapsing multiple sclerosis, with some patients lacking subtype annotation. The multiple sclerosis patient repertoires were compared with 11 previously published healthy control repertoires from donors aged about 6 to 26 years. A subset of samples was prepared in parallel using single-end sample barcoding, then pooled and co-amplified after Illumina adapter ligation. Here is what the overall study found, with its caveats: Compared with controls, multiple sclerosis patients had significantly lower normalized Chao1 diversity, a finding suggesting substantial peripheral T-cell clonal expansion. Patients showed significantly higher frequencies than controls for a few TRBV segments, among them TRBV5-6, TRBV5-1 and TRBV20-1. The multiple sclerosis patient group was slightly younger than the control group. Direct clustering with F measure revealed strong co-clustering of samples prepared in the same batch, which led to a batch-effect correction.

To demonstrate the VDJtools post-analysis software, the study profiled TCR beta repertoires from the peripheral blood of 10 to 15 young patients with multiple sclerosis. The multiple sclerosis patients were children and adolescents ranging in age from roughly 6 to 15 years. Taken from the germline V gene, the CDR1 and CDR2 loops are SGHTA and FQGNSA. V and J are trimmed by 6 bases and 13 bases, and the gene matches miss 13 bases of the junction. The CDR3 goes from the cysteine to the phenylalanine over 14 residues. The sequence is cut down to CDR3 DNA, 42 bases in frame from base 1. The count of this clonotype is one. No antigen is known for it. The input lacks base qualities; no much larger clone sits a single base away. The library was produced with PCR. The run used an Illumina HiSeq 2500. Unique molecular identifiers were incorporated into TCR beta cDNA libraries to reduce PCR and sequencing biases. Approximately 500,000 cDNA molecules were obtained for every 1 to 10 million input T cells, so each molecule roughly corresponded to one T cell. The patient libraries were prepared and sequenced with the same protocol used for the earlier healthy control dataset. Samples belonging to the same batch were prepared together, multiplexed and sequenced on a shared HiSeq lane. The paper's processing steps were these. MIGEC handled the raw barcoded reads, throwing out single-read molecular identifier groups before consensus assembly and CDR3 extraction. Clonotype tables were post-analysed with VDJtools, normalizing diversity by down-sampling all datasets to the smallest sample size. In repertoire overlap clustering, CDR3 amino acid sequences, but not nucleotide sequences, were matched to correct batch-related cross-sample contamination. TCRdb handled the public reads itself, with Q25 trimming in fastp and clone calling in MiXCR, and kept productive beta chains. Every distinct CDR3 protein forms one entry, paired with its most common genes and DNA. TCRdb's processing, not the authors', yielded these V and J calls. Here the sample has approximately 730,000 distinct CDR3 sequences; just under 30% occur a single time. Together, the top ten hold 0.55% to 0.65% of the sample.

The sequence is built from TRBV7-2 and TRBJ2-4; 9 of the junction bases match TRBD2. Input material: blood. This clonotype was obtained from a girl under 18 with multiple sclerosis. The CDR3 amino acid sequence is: CASRFLGLAREQYF. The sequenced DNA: TGTGCCAGCAGATTCCTAGGACTAGCGAGGGAGCAGTACTTC.